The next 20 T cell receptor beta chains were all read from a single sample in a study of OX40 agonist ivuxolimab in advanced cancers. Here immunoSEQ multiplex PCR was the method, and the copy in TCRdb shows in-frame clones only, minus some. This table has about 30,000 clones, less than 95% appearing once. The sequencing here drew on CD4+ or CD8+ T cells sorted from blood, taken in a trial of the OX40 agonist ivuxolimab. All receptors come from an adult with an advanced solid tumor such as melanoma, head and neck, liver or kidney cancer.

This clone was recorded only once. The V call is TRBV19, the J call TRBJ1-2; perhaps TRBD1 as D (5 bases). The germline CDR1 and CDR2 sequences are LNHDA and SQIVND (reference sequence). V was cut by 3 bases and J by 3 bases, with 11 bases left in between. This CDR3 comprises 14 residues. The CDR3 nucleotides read TGTGCCAGTAGTATTGACAGCCTTCACTATGGCTACACCTTC. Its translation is CASSIDSLHYGYTF.

CDR3 nucleotides: TGTGCCAGCAGCTTAGTTGGCGATGAGCAGTTCTTC. Protein: CASSLVGDEQFF. The genes are TRBV7-9 and TRBJ2-1; no clear D gene. Germline-derived CDR1 and CDR2 are SEHNR and FQNEAQ (reference sequence). The CDR3 is made up of 12 amino acids. V was clipped by 1 base and J by 8 bases, with 6 bases between them.

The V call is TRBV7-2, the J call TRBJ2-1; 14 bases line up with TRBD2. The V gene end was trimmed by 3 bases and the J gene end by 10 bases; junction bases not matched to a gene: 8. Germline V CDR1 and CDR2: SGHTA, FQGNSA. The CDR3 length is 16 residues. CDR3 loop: CASSFSGTSGSLEQFF. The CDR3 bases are TGTGCCAGCAGCTTTTCCGGGACTAGCGGGAGTTTAGAGCAGTTCTTC.

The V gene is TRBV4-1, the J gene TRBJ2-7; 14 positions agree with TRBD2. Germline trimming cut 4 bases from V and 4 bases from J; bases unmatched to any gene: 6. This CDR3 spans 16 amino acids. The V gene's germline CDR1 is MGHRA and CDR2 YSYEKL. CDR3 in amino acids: CASSPGLAGGVYEQYF. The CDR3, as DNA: TGCGCCAGCAGCCCCGGACTAGCGGGAGGAGTTTACGAGCAGTACTTC.

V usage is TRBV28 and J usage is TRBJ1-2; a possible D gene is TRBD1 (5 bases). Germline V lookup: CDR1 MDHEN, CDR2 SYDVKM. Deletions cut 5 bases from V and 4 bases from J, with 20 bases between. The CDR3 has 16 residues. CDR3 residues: CASSLLTIGGGYGYTF. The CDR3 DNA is TGTGCCAGCAGTCTTCTCACCATTGGCGGGGGCTATGGCTACACCTTC.

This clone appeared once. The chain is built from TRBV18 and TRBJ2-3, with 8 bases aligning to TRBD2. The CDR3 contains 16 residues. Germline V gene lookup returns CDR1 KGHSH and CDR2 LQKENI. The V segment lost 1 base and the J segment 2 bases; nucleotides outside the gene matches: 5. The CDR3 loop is CASSPRDSGNTDTQYF. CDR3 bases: TGTGCCAGCTCACCACGTGATAGCGGGAACACAGATACGCAGTATTTT.

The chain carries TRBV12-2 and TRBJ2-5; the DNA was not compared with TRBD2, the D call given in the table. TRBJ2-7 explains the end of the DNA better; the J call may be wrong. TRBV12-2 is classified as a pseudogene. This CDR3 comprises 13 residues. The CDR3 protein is CASRPGAAYEQYF. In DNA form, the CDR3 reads TGTGCAAGTCGCCCCGGCGCGGCCTACGAGCAGTACTTC.

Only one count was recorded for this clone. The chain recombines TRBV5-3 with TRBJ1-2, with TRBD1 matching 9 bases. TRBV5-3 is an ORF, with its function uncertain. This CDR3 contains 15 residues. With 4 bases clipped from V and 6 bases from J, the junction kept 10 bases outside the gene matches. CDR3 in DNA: TGTGCCAGAAGCAAGGGACAGGGTGTCTCCGATGGCTACACCTTC. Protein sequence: CARSKGQGVSDGYTF.

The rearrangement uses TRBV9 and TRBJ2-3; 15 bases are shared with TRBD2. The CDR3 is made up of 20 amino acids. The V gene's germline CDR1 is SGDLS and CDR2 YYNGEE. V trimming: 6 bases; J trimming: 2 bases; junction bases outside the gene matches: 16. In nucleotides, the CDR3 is TGTGCCAGCACCCCCTCTTGGACTAGCGGGAGGGGGGGATCCACAGATACGCAGTATTTT. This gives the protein CASTPSWTSGRGGSTDTQYF. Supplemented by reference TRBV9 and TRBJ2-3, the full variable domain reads DSGVTQTPKHLITATGQRVTLRCSPRSGDLSVYWYQQSLDQGLQFLIQYYNGEERAKGNILERFSAQQFPDLHSELNLSSLELGDSALYFCASTPSWTSGRGGSTDTQYFGPGTRLTVL.

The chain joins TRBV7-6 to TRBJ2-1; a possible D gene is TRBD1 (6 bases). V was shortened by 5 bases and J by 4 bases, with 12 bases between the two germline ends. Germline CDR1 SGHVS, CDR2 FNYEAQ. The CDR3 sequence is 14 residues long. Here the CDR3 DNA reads TGTGCCAGCAGCGTGGGACAAATATACAATGAGCAGTTCTTC. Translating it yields CASSVGQIYNEQFF.

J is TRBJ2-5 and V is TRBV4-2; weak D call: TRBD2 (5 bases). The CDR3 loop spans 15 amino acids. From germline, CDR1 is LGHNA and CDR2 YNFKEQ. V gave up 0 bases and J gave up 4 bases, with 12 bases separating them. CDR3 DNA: TGTGCCAGCAGCCAAGATCCGGGGAACTTAGAGACCCAGTACTTC. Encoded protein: CASSQDPGNLETQYF.

The CDR3 DNA sequence: TGCGCCAGCAGCCACGGAAGGAACACCGGGGAGCTGTTTTTT. The encoded protein is CASSHGRNTGELFF. The chain employs TRBV4-1 and TRBJ2-2; D is unclear. V lost 3 bases, J lost 1 base, and 6 bases lay in between. This CDR3 has 14 residues. From germline, CDR1 is MGHRA and CDR2 YSYEKL.

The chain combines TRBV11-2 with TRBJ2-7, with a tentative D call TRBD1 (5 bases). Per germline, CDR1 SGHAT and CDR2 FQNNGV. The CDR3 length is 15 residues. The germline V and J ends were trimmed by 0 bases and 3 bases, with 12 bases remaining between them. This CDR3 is CASSLDLGQGYEQYF. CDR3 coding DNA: TGTGCCAGCAGCTTAGATCTAGGGCAGGGCTACGAGCAGTACTTC. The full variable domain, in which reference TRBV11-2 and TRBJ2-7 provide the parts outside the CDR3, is EAGVAQSPRYKIIEKRQSVAFWCNPISGHATLYWYQQILGQGPKLLIQFQNNGVVDDSQLPKDRFSAERLKGVDSTLKIQPAKLEDSAVYLCASSLDLGQGYEQYFGPGTRLTVT.

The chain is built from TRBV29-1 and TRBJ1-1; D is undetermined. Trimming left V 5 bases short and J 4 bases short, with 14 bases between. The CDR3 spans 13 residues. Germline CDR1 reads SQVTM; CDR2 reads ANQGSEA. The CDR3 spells CSVLGGSSTEAFF. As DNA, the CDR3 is TGCAGCGTTTTAGGAGGTTCGAGCACTGAAGCTTTCTTT.

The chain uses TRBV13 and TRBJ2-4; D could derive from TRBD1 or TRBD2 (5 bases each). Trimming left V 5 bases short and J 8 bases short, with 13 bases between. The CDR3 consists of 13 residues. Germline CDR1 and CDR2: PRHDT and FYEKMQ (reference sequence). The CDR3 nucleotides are TGTGCCAGCAGCCCCCGGGGCTGGGACATTCAGTACTTC. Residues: CASSPRGWDIQYF. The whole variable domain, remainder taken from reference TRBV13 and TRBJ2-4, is AAGVIQSPRHLIKEKRETATLKCYPIPRHDTVYWYQQGPGQDPQFLISFYEKMQSDKGSIPDRFSAQQFSDYHSELNMSSLELGDSALYFCASSPRGWDIQYFGAGTRLSVL.

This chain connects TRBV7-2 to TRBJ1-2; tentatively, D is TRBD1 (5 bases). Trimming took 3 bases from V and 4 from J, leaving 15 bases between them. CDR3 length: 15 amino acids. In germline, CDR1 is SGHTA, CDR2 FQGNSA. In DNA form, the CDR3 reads TGTGCCAGCAGCTTTGGGGCAGGGTCCATCTATGGCTACACCTTC. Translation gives CASSFGAGSIYGYTF.

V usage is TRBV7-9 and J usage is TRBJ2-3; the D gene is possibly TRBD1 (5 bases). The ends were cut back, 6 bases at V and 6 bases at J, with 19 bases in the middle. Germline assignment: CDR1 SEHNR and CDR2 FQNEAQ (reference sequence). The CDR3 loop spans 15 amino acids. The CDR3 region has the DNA TGTGCCAGCAGTGGCCTGGGGCCCATTGGTGATACGCAGTATTTT. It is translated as CASSGLGPIGDTQYF.

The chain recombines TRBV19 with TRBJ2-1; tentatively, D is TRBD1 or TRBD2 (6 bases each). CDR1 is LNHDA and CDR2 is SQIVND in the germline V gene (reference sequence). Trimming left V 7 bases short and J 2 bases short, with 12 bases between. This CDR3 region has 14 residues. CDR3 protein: CASKMGGPYNEQFF. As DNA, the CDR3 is TGTGCCAGTAAGATGGGGGGCCCCTACAATGAGCAGTTCTTC.

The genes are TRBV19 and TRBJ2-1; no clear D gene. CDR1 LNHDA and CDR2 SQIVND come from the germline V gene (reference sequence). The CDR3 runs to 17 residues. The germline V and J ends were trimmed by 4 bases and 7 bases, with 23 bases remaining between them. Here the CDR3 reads CASSNSRRFLGKNEQFF. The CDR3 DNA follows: TGTGCCAGTAGTAATAGTAGGCGCTTTCTAGGGAAAAATGAGCAGTTCTTC.

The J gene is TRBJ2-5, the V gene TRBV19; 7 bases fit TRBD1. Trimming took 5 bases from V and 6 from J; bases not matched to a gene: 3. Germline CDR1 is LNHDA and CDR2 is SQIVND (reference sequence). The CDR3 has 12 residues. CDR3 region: CASSRDSQTQYF. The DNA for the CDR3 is TGTGCCAGTAGTCGGGACAGCCAGACCCAGTACTTC.